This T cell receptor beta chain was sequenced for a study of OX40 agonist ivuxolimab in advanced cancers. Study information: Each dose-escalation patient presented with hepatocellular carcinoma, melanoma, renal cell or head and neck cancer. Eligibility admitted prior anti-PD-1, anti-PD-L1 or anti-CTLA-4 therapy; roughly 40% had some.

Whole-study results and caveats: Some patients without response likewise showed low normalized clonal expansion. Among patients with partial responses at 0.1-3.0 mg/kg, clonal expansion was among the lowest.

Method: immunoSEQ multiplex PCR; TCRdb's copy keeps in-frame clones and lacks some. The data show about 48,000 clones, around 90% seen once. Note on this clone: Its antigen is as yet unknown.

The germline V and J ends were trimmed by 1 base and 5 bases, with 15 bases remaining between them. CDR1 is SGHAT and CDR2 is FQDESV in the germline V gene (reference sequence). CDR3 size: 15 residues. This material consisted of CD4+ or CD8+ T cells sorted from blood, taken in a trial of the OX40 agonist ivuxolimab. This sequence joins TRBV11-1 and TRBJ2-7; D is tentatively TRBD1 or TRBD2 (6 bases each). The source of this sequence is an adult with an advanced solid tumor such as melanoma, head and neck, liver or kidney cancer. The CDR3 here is CASSLGGGTGDEQYF. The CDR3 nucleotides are TGTGCCAGCAGCTTAGGAGGGGGGACCGGCGACGAGCAGTACTTC.